Listed below are T cell receptor beta chains from one sample, sequenced in a study of blood T cell repertoires in COVID-19. Some clones are missing from TCRdb's copy, which holds only in-frame ones; the method was immunoSEQ multiplex PCR. The repertoire holds around 270,000 clones, more than 85% seen once, with about 5.2% in the top ten. The sample comprised peripheral blood. These receptors were obtained from a woman between 55 and 75 years old with COVID-19, enrolled during active disease. CDR3s include the opening cysteine and the closing phenylalanine or tryptophan. D genes are given only for firm matches. Expanded clones are given a class, and other clones once, few, many or no size at all.

size: -; D: TRBD2; J: TRBJ2-3; V: TRBV7-2; DNA: TGTGCCAGCAGCCCCCCGGGGGGGACAGATACGCAGTATTTT; CDR3: CASSPPGGTDTQYF
size: -; D: TRBD1; J: TRBJ1-2; V: TRBV18; DNA: TGTGCCAGCTCACCATTCCAGGGGGAGGACTATGGCTACACCTTC; CDR3: CASSPFQGEDYGYTF
size: -; D: -; J: TRBJ1-1; V: TRBV11-1; DNA: TGTGCCAGCAGCTTCACAGGGGAAGCTTTCTTT; CDR3: CASSFTGEAFF
size: -; D: TRBD2; J: TRBJ2-4; V: TRBV28; DNA: TGTGCCAGCAGTTTAGGGGGGGTTGCCAAAAACATTCAGTACTTC; CDR3: CASSLGGVAKNIQYF
size: -; D: -; J: TRBJ2-7; V: TRBV7-9; DNA: TGTGCCAGCACGAGCGGTTACGAGCAGTACTTC; CDR3: CASTSGYEQYF
size: -; D: -; J: TRBJ2-4; V: TRBV7-2; DNA: TGTGCCAGCAGCTTAGGCGGGCAGGGGATAGGAGACATTCAGTACTTC; CDR3: CASSLGGQGIGDIQYF
size: -; D: -; J: TRBJ2-7; V: TRBV19; DNA: TGTGCCAGTAGTATATTACACGGAGACTACGAGCAGTACTTC; CDR3: CASSILHGDYEQYF
size: -; D: -; J: TRBJ2-7; V: TRBV28; DNA: TGTGCCAGCAGGACAGGGGGCCTAGCGGGAGGCGAGCAGTACTTC; CDR3: CASRTGGLAGGEQYF
size: -; D: TRBD1; J: TRBJ2-7; V: TRBV5-4; DNA: TGTGCCAGCAGCTTGGGTGGGACAGGGTCCTACGAGCAGTACTTC; CDR3: CASSLGGTGSYEQYF
size: few; D: TRBD1; J: TRBJ1-4; V: TRBV7-9; DNA: TGTGCCAGCAGCTTATCGACAGGGGGAAGTGAAAAACTGTTTTTT; CDR3: CASSLSTGGSEKLFF
size: -; D: TRBD1; J: TRBJ2-7; V: TRBV10-3; DNA: TGTGCCATAGCAACCGGGACAGGGGGAAGATACGAGCAGTACTTC; CDR3: CAIATGTGGRYEQYF
size: -; D: -; J: TRBJ1-2; V: TRBV19; DNA: TGTGCCAGTAGATCGGCGGGGACGGGCTTAGGGTATGGCTACACCTTC; CDR3: CASRSAGTGLGYGYTF
size: -; D: -; J: TRBJ2-7; V: TRBV6-2/TRBV6-3; DNA: TGTGCCAGCAGTTACTCGCGAACAGGGAGCCACGAGCAGTACTTC; CDR3: CASSYSRTGSHEQYF
size: -; D: -; J: TRBJ1-4; V: TRBV19; DNA: TGTGCCAGTAGTACCTCAGGGAGGGCTAATGAAAAACTGTTTTTT; CDR3: CASSTSGRANEKLFF
size: -; D: TRBD2; J: TRBJ2-2; V: TRBV19; DNA: TGTGCCAGTAGCCCGGGGGGGTCCGGGGAGCTGTTTTTT; CDR3: CASSPGGSGELFF